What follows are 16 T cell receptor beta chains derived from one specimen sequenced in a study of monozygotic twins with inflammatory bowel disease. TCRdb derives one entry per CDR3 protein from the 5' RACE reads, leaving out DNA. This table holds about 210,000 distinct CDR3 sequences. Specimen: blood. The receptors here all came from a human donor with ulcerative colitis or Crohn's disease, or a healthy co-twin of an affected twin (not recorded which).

CDR3 loop: CASSTKGVSEAFF. The V gene is TRBV27, the J gene TRBJ1-1. The germline V gene encodes CDR1 MNHEY and CDR2 SMNVEV (reference sequence). This CDR3 has 13 amino acids.

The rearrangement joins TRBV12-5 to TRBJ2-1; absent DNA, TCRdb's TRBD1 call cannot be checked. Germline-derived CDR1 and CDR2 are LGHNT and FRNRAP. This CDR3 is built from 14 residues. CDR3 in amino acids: CASGLDRTYNEQFF.

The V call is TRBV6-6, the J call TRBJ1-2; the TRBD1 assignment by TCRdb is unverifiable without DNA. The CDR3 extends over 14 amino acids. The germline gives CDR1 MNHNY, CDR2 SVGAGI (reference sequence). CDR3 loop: CASSYSGQNYGYTF.

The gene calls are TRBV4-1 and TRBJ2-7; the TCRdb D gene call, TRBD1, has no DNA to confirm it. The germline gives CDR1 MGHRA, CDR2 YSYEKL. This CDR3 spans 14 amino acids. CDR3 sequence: CASSKQGIAYEQYF.

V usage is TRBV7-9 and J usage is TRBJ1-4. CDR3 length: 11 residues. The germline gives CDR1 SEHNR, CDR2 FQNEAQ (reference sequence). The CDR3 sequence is CASSLTEKLFF.

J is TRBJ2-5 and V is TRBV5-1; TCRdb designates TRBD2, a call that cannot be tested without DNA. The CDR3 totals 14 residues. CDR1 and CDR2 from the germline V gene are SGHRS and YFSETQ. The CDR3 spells CASSFSGGVETQYF.

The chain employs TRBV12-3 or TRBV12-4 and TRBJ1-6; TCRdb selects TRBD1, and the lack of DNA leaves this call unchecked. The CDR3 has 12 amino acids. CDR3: CASSAGHSPLHF.

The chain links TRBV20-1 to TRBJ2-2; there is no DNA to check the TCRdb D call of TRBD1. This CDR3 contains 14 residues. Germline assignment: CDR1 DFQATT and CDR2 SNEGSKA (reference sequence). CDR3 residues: CSASRDTSGGELFF.

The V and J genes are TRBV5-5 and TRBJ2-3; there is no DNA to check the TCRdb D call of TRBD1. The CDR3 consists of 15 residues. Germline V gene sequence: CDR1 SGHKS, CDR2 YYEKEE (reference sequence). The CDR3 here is CASSFGTVAPDTQYF. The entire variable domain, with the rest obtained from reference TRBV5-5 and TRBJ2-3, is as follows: DAGVTQSPTHLIKTRGQQVTLRCSPISGHKSVSWYQQVLGQGPQFIFQYYEKEERGRGNFPDRFSARQFPNYSSELNVNALLLGDSALYLCASSFGTVAPDTQYFGPGTRLTVL.

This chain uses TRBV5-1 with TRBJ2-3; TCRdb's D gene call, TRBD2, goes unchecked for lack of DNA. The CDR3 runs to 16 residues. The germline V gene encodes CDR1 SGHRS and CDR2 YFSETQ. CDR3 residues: CASSYLLAGTTDTQYF.

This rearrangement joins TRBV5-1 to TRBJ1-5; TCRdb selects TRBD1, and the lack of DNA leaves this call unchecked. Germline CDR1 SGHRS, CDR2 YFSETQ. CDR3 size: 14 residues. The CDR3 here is CASSLEAGIQPQHF.

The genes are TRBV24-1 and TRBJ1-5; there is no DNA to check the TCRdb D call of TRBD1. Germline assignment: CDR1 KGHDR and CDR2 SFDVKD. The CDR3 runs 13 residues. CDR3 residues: CATSDLEGRSLHF.

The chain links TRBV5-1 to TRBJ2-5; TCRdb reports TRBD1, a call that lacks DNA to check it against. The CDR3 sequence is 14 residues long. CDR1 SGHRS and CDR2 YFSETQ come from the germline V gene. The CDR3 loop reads CASSLRTAGETQYF.

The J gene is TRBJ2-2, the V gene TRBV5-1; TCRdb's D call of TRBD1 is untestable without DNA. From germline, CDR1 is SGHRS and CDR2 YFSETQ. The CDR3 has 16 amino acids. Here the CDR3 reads CASSSRPTENTGELFF.

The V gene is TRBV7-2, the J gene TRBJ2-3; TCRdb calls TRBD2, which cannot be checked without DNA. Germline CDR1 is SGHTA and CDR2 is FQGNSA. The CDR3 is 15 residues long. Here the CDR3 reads CASSLTSGAQGTQYF.

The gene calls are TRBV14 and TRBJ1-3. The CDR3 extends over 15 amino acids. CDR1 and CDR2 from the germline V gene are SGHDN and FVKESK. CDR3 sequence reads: CASSRLGNSGNTIYF.